The subject of this entry is one T cell receptor beta chain. Germline V gene data show CDR1 as SNHLY and CDR2 as FYNNEI. The CDR3 is 15 amino acids. Trimming left V 1 base short and J 2 bases short, with 9 bases between. These data are taken from a study of blood T cell repertoires in COVID-19. In the study's own analysis: The assay estimated nucleated cells by amplifying reference gene primers. Assay: immunoSEQ multiplex PCR; the TCRdb copy retains only in-frame clones and omits some. That table is the source of V, J and clone size, and D and trimming were worked out from the DNA. This table holds 150,000 to 200,000 clones, roughly 76% found once. Seattle-derived patients entered the study during active infection and were followed longitudinally.

The specimen sequenced was peripheral blood. The origin of this receptor is a woman older than 75 with COVID-19, enrolled during active disease. V gene TRBV2 combines with J gene TRBJ2-1, with TRBD2 as a possible D gene (5 bases). The CDR3 protein is CASSEEVGTYNEQFF. For the CDR3, the DNA is TGTGCCAGCAGTGAAGAGGTCGGGACCTACAATGAGCAGTTCTTC.